This TCR beta chain appears in the sequencing data of a study of siplizumab effects on memory and regulatory T cells. With regard to this clone: Its antigen is undetermined.

Findings and limits, study-wide: Siplizumab produced a significant reduction in alloreactive sequences that were traceable to unstimulated CD4+ memory cells. In unstimulated cells, naive T cells appeared more diverse than memory T cells and seemed major alloresponse contributors. In roughly 75-95% of proliferating CD4+ or CD8+ clones, a naive or memory phenotype could not be assigned.

The CDR3 loop spans 13 amino acids. Germline CDR1 LGHNT, CDR2 FRNRAP. V gave up 10 bases and J gave up 12 bases; unmatched junction bases: 15. Sequencing used immunoSEQ multiplex PCR; TCRdb keeps in-frame clones, though not all of them. The sample records approximately 90,000 clones, 94% being singletons. V and J are TRBV12-5 and TRBJ1-1, with 9 positions matching TRBD1. Material for sequencing was non-Treg CD4+ T cells sorted from blood. The sequence was obtained from a human donor in good health. The CDR3, as DNA: TGTGCTACTGAACCATCGGGACAGGGTGTTTCTTTCTTT. It translates to CATEPSGQGVSFF.